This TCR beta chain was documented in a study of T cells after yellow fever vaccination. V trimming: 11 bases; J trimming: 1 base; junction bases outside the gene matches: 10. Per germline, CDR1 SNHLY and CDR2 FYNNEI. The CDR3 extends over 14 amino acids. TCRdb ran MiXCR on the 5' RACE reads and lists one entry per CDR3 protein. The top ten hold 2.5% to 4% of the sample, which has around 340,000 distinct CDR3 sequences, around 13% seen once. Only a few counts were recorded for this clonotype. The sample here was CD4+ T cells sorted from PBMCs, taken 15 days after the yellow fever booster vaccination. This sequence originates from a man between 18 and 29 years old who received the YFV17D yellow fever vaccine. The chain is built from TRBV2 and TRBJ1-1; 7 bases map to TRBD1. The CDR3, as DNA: TGTGCCCAAAGGGAGGGGGCGAGGAACACTGAAGCTTTCTTT. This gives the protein CAQREGARNTEAFF.